The 25 T cell receptor beta chains reported below all come from one sample, sequenced in a study of response to subunit inactivated influenza vaccine. One entry per CDR3 protein, called by TCRdb with MiXCR from the RT-PCR reads. The table shows roughly 790,000 distinct CDR3 sequences, with about 20% occurring only once. The sample here was PBMCs from blood, taken 5 days after vaccination. The origin of the receptors is a man aged 50-59 years who received an inactivated influenza vaccine.

This clonotype was picked up one time. This chain joins TRBV6-1 and TRBJ1-1, with D maybe TRBD1 (5 bases). Germline values: CDR1 MNHNS, CDR2 SASEGT. The CDR3 runs to 12 residues. CDR3 protein: CAIAGRNTEAFF. The CDR3 region has the DNA TGTGCTATTGCAGGGCGGAACACTGAAGCTTTCTTT.

This clonotype was counted ten times or more. The chain employs TRBV5-1 and TRBJ2-2; 7 bases are a match to TRBD1. The V segment lost 4 bases and the J segment 7 bases; nucleotides outside the gene matches: 10. Germline lookup yields CDR1 SGHRS and CDR2 YFSETQ. The CDR3 is 15 residues long. In DNA, the CDR3 is TGCGCCAGCAGCGCGGACAGGCCCTCGTTCGGGGAGCTGTTTTTT. Translation gives CASSADRPSFGELFF.

This clonotype has ten or more counts. The rearrangement joins TRBV20-1 to TRBJ1-1; a weak D match, TRBD1 (5 bases). V was shortened by 0 bases and J by 0 bases, with 8 bases between the two germline ends. Germline V lookup: CDR1 DFQATT, CDR2 SNEGSKA (reference sequence). This CDR3 is built from 14 residues. CDR3 amino acids: CSARDGGVNTEAFF. The DNA of the CDR3 is TGCAGTGCTAGAGATGGGGGGGTGAACACTGAAGCTTTCTTT.

The chain uses TRBV5-1 and TRBJ1-1, with TRBD1 as a possible D gene (6 bases). Deletions cut 4 bases from V and 2 bases from J, with 15 bases between. The CDR3 sequence is 15 residues long. Looked up from germline, CDR1 is SGHRS and CDR2 is YFSETQ. The CDR3 region has the DNA TGCGCCAGCAGCACCTCAGCCGGGACAAACACTGAAGCTTTCTTT. This encodes CASSTSAGTNTEAFF.

J is TRBJ2-5 and V is TRBV6-4, with TRBD1 matching 7 bases. Germline values: CDR1 MRHNA, CDR2 SNTAGT. This CDR3 is built from 14 residues. The junction had 12 bases not matched to a gene; V was cut back by 9 bases and J by 5 bases. This CDR3 reads CARLPHRGFETQYF. CDR3 nucleotides: TGTGCCAGACTTCCGCACAGGGGATTCGAGACCCAGTACTTC.

The gene calls are TRBV5-6 and TRBJ2-7, with 16 nucleotides matching TRBD2. The CDR3 sequence is 15 residues long. The ends lost 4 bases at V and 5 bases at J; junction bases unmatched: 3. Germline V gene sequence: CDR1 SGHDT, CDR2 YYEEEE. The CDR3 DNA is TGTGCCAGCAGCCGGGGACTAGCGGGAGGGAACGAGCAGTACTTC. Protein sequence: CASSRGLAGGNEQYF. Drawing the rest from reference TRBV5-6 and TRBJ2-7, the complete variable domain is DAGVTQSPTHLIKTRGQQVTLRCSPKSGHDTVSWYQQALGQGPQFIFQYYEEEERQRGNFPDRFSGHQFPNYSSELNVNALLLGDSALYLCASSRGLAGGNEQYFGPGTRLTVT.

The J gene is TRBJ2-5, the V gene TRBV7-9; TRBD1 matches 7 bases. The CDR3 is 15 residues long. V trimming: 2 bases; J trimming: 5 bases; junction bases outside the gene matches: 8. The germline gives CDR1 SEHNR, CDR2 FQNEAQ (reference sequence). The CDR3 sequence: CASSLLQGTRETQYF. The CDR3 DNA reads as TGTGCCAGCAGCTTATTACAGGGGACGCGTGAGACCCAGTACTTC.

The rearrangement joins TRBV25-1 to TRBJ2-7; 9 bases agree with TRBD2. Germline V gene lookup returns CDR1 MGHDK and CDR2 SYGVNS. After removal of 4 bases from V and 6 bases from J, the junction contained 4 bases not matched to a gene. The CDR3 length is 13 residues. Here the CDR3 DNA reads TGTGCCAGCAGTGTGGCTAGCGGGACCGAGCAGTACTTC. Its protein is CASSVASGTEQYF.

In its sample, this clonotype was seen a few times. The gene calls are TRBV5-1 and TRBJ1-2; 8 positions match TRBD1. Germline assignment: CDR1 SGHRS and CDR2 YFSETQ. Trimming took 3 bases from V and 8 from J; bases not matched to a gene: 6. The CDR3 runs to 13 residues. CDR3 loop: CASSSQGAEGYTF. The CDR3 nucleotides read TGCGCCAGCAGCTCCCAGGGGGCGGAGGGCTACACCTTC.

This clonotype came up a few times. The V call is TRBV7-9, the J call TRBJ1-4; D remains ambiguous. Germline lookup yields CDR1 SEHNR and CDR2 FQNEAQ (reference sequence). There are 14 residues in the CDR3. Trimming removed 1 base from V and 10 bases from J, with 13 bases in between. Here the CDR3 reads CASSLVGNAVKLFF. For the CDR3, the DNA is TGTGCCAGCAGCTTAGTAGGGAATGCGGTAAAACTGTTTTTT.

This chain links TRBV12-3 or TRBV12-4 with TRBJ2-1, with 9 positions matching TRBD1. Trimming cost V 4 bases and J 9 bases; bases outside gene matches: 7. There are 14 residues in the CDR3. In DNA form, the CDR3 reads TGTGCCAGCAGTTCAAACAGGGGGCGCTTTGAGCAGTTCTTC. As protein: CASSSNRGRFEQFF.

Comments on this clonotype: One junction end does not reproduce the germline sequence, and a read error may be involved. This chain uses TRBV4-3 with TRBJ2-5, with 9 bases aligning to TRBD2. This CDR3 is 16 amino acids long. CDR1 is LGHNA, CDR2 YSLEER, per germline. CDR3 loop: CASSPLAGGMQEAQYF. The CDR3 bases are TGCGCCAGCAGTCCCCTTGCGGGGGGGATGCAAGAGGCCCAGTACTTC.

This clonotype was detected many times. The V call is TRBV3-1, the J call TRBJ2-5; TRBD2 aligns across 11 bases. V lost 4 bases to trimming and J lost 5 bases; unmatched junction nucleotides: 6. CDR1 is LGHDT and CDR2 is YNNKEL in the germline V gene (reference sequence). The CDR3 consists of 15 residues. Here the CDR3 reads CASSLGTSGGETQYF. The CDR3 bases are TGTGCCAGCAGCCTTGGGACTAGCGGCGGGGAGACCCAGTACTTC.

This clonotype was observed a few times. The chain joins TRBV29-1 to TRBJ2-5; D is possibly TRBD1 (6 bases). Trimming took 1 base from V and 7 from J, leaving 13 bases between them. The CDR3 length is 13 residues. CDR1 and CDR2 (germline): SQVTM, ANQGSEA. The CDR3 here is CSVEAPVRGTQYF. The CDR3 nucleotides read TGCAGCGTTGAAGCTCCCGTCAGGGGGACCCAGTACTTC.

V and J are TRBV7-9 and TRBJ2-5, with D unclear. The V end was cut by 4 bases, the J end by 7 bases, with 10 bases between. This CDR3 is built from 12 residues. Germline V gene data show CDR1 as SEHNR and CDR2 as FQNEAQ (reference sequence). The CDR3 DNA reads as TGTGCCAGCAGCTCTGGGTTCGGGACCCAGTACTTC. Protein: CASSSGFGTQYF.

V usage is TRBV29-1 and J usage is TRBJ2-2; TRBD1 aligns across 10 bases. Germline CDR1 reads SQVTM; CDR2 reads ANQGSEA. The ends lost 4 bases at V and 5 bases at J; junction bases unmatched: 7. The CDR3 is 15 residues long. Written as DNA, the CDR3 is TGCAGCGTTGGCGGGACAGGGGTTGGGACCGGGGAGCTGTTTTTT. Translating gives CSVGGTGVGTGELFF.

CDR3 in amino acids: CASSSASTDTQYF. CDR3 DNA: TGTGCCAGCAGCTCCGCTAGCACAGATACGCAGTATTTT. V and J are TRBV7-3 and TRBJ2-3, with unresolved D. The length of the CDR3 is 13 residues. Trimming took off 4 bases at V and 0 bases at J, with 5 bases between the two ends. CDR1 SGHTA and CDR2 FQGTGA come from the germline V gene.

J is TRBJ2-7 and V is TRBV5-1; 7 positions agree with TRBD1. In germline, CDR1 is SGHRS, CDR2 YFSETQ. CDR3 length: 16 residues. Trimming removed 0 bases from V and 0 bases from J; junction bases left unmatched: 6. CDR3: CASSLGGQPISYEQYF. The CDR3 DNA reads as TGCGCCAGCAGCTTGGGGGGACAGCCTATCTCCTACGAGCAGTACTTC.

There are many counts of this clonotype. The chain has TRBV7-2 and TRBJ1-4; no clear D. V was shortened by 5 bases and J by 0 bases, with 10 bases between the two germline ends. Germline V lookup: CDR1 SGHTA, CDR2 FQGNSA. The CDR3 has 15 residues. This CDR3 reads CASSPRRTTNEKLFF. In DNA form, the CDR3 reads TGTGCCAGCAGCCCCAGGCGTACAACTAATGAAAAACTGTTTTTT.

This clonotype was seen a few times. The V gene is TRBV20-1, the J gene TRBJ2-3, with 7 nucleotides matching TRBD2. The CDR3 has 13 residues. The germline V gene encodes CDR1 DFQATT and CDR2 SNEGSKA (reference sequence). With 0 bases clipped from V and 7 bases from J, the junction kept 4 bases outside the gene matches. The CDR3 sequence is CSARDGRGYTQYF. CDR3 DNA sequence: TGCAGTGCTAGAGATGGGCGGGGGTATACGCAGTATTTT.

The V call is TRBV20-1, the J call TRBJ2-5; unclear D gene. The CDR3 runs 12 residues. With 3 bases removed from V and 0 bases from J, the gap between germline ends came to 5 bases. Germline V lookup: CDR1 DFQATT, CDR2 SNEGSKA (reference sequence). CDR3 in DNA: TGCAGTGCTAGTCTAGACCAAGAGACCCAGTACTTC. Translating gives CSASLDQETQYF.

This clonotype was detected only a few times. V gene TRBV4-2 combines with J gene TRBJ2-5; D may correspond to TRBD1 or TRBD2 (5 bases each). Germline V gene sequence: CDR1 LGHNA, CDR2 YNFKEQ. The V end lost 0 bases, the J end lost 7 bases, and 12 bases lay between the germline ends. The CDR3 spans 14 residues. This CDR3 is CASSQDARGMTQYF. The CDR3 coding sequence is TGTGCCAGCAGCCAAGATGCGAGGGGTATGACCCAGTACTTC.

The chain uses TRBV6-5 and TRBJ2-1; no clear D. CDR3 size: 12 residues. V lost 6 bases and J lost 6, with 9 bases in between. The germline CDR1 and CDR2 sequences are MNHEY and SVGAGI. This CDR3 reads CASRALGNEQFF. CDR3 bases: TGTGCCAGCAGAGCGCTCGGCAATGAGCAGTTCTTC.

The chain is built from TRBV24-1 and TRBJ2-5; 10 bases match TRBD1. Germline CDR1 reads KGHDR; CDR2 reads SFDVKD. The CDR3 loop spans 16 amino acids. V shed 3 bases and J 4 bases; nucleotides not matched to a gene: 7. The CDR3 nucleotides read TGTGCCACCAGTGATGTGACAGGGGGCCGGAGAGAGACCCAGTACTTC. Its protein product is CATSDVTGGRRETQYF.

This clonotype was seen only a few times. The V call is TRBV25-1, the J call TRBJ2-2; possibly TRBD2 for D (6 bases). The V gene's germline CDR1 is MGHDK and CDR2 SYGVNS. The CDR3 runs 15 residues. Trimming took off 6 bases at V and 4 bases at J, with 15 bases between the two ends. CDR3 DNA: TGTGCCAGCAGACCACCCGGGACTTTCACCGGGGAGCTGTTTTTT. Protein sequence: CASRPPGTFTGELFF. Full variable domain (outside the CDR3, taken from reference TRBV25-1 and TRBJ2-2): EADIYQTPRYLVIGTGKKITLECSQTMGHDKMYWYQQDPGMELHLIHYSYGVNSTEKGDLSSESTVSRIRTEHFPLTLESARPSHTSQYLCASRPPGTFTGELFFGEGSRLTVL.